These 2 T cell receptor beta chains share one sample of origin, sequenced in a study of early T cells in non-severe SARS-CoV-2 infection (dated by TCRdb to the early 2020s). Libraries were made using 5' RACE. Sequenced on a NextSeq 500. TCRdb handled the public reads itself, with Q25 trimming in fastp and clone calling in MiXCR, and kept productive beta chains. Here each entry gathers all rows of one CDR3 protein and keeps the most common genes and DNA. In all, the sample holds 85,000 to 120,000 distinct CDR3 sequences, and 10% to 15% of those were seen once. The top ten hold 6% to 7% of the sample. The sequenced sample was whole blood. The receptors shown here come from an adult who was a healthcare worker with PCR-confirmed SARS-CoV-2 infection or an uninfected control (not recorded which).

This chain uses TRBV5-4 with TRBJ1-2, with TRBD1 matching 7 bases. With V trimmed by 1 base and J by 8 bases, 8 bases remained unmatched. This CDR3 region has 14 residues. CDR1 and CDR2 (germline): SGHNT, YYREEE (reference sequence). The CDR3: CASSLNNRDRGYTF. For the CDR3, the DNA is TGTGCCAGCAGCTTGAATAACCGGGACAGAGGCTACACCTTC.

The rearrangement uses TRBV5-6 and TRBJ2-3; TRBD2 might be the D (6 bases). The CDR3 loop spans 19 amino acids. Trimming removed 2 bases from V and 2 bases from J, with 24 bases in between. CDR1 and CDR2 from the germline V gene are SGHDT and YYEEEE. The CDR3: CASSFGSWRGPYNTDTQYF. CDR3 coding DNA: TGTGCCAGCAGCTTTGGTTCTTGGCGGGGCCCTTATAACACAGATACGCAGTATTTT.